The 6 T cell receptor beta chains in this list originate from one sample, sequenced in a study of shared clonotypes between healthy human individuals. This table comes from immunoSEQ multiplex PCR, and its TCRdb copy is limited to in-frame clones, with some not included. Of roughly 640,000 clones detected, around 97% appear once; the ten largest clones hold 0.045% to 0.07%. The sequenced sample consisted of naive CD4+ T cells sorted from blood. Subset given: CD45RA+ positively selected. Every receptor here comes from a woman aged 25 to 45 in good health.

The V call is TRBV27, the J call TRBJ2-3; tentative D call: TRBD2 (5 bases). The V gene's germline CDR1 is MNHEY and CDR2 SMNVEV (reference sequence). V was trimmed by 2 bases and J by 5 bases, leaving 14 bases between them. The CDR3 extends over 15 amino acids. The CDR3 nucleotides read TGTGCCAGCAGTTTAGCGGCTAGAGGGCGAGATACGCAGTATTTT. It translates to CASSLAARGRDTQYF.

The gene calls are TRBV27 and TRBJ2-5; D is perhaps TRBD2 (6 bases). The CDR3 runs 17 residues. With 6 bases removed from V and 4 bases from J, the gap between germline ends came to 24 bases. The germline gives CDR1 MNHEY, CDR2 SMNVEV (reference sequence). CDR3 sequence: CASRPIRESFRVETQYF. CDR3 DNA: TGTGCCAGCAGACCAATACGGGAGAGCTTTCGGGTAGAGACCCAGTACTTC.

This clone was observed once. This rearrangement joins TRBV6-5 to TRBJ1-1; D call uncertain. CDR3 length equals 13 residues. Germline CDR1 is MNHEY and CDR2 is SVGAGI. Trimming stripped 3 bases from V and 7 bases from J, with 12 bases between. CDR3 sequence reads: CASSYGNKREAFF. DNA for the CDR3: TGTGCCAGCAGTTATGGAAACAAGCGTGAAGCTTTCTTT.

The genes are TRBV6-6 and TRBJ2-5; D remains ambiguous. Germline CDR1 is MNHNY and CDR2 is SVGAGI (reference sequence). The CDR3 has 12 amino acids. Trimming removed 0 bases at V and 11 bases at J, with 10 bases between. CDR3 nucleotides: TGTGCCAGCAGTTACTCACCACTGGAGCAGTACTTC. It is translated as CASSYSPLEQYF.

The chain couples TRBV28 to TRBJ2-7; D is tentatively TRBD1 or TRBD2 (5 bases each). CDR1 is MDHEN and CDR2 is SYDVKM in the germline V gene. V lost 5 bases and J lost 0, with 11 bases in between. The CDR3 is made up of 14 amino acids. The chain's CDR3 is CASSVRDGSYEQYF. CDR3 DNA sequence: TGTGCCAGCAGTGTCCGGGACGGCTCCTACGAGCAGTACTTC.

CDR3 region: CASSFTGPRLGEAFF. The DNA for the CDR3 is TGTGCCAGCAGCTTTACCGGGCCCCGCCTCGGAGAAGCTTTCTTT. The chain combines TRBV7-9 with TRBJ1-1, with D unclear. Germline CDR1 reads SEHNR; CDR2 reads FQNEAQ (reference sequence). V shed 3 bases and J shed 8 bases, with 19 bases lying between them. CDR3 length: 15 residues.